Given below is one TCR beta chain in context. Trimming removed 6 bases from V and 7 bases from J, with 6 bases in between. Looked up from germline, CDR1 is SNHLY and CDR2 is FYNNEI. The CDR3 sequence is 10 residues long. This sample is drawn from a study of CD8+ T cells in alopecia areata. Extracted RNA was reverse transcribed into cDNA, the sequencing template. Profiling relied on immunoSEQ multiplex PCR, and the TCRdb table lists in-frame clones only, not all of them. The sample has roughly 130,000 clones, 45% to 60% seen once; the top ten hold less than 5.5%. PBMCs were stained for CD3, CD4 and CD8, and CD4+ and CD8+ T cells were sorted.

The TCR comes from a human donor with alopecia areata. This sequence joins TRBV2 and TRBJ1-2; D not certain. Sequencing used CD4+ T cells sorted from blood, obtained at week 0. The DNA for the CDR3 is TGTGCCAGCAGGGACGGTGGCTACACCTTC. It codes for CASRDGGYTF.